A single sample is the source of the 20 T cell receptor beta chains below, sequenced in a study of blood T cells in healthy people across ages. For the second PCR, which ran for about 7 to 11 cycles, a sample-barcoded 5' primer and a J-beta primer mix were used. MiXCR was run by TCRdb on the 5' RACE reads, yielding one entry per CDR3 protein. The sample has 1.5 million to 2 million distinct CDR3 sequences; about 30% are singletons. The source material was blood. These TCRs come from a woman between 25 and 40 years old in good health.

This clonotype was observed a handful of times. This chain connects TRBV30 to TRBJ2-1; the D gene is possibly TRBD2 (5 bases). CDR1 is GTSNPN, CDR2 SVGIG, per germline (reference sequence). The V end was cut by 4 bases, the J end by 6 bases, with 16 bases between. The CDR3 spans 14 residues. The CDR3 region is CAWNERRFGNEQFF. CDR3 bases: TGTGCCTGGAATGAGCGGAGGTTCGGCAATGAGCAGTTCTTC.

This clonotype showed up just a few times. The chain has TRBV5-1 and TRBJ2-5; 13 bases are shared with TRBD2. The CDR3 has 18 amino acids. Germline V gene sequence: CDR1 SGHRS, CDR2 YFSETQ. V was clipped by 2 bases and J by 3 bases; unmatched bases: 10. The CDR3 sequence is CASSLLAGGPGEKETQYF. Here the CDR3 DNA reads TGCGCCAGCAGCTTACTAGCGGGGGGGCCGGGGGAGAAAGAGACCCAGTACTTC.

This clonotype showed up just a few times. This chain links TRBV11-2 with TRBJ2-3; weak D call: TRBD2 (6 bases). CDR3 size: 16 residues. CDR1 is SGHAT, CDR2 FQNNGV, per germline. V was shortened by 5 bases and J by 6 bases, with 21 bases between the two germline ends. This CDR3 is CASSLRRRAEVDTQYF. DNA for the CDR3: TGTGCCAGCAGCCTGCGCCGGAGGGCCGAGGTCGATACGCAGTATTTT.

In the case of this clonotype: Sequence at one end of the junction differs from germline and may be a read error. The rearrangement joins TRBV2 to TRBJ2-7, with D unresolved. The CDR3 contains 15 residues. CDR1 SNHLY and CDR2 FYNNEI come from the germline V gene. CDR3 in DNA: TGTGCCAGCAGGGGGATCGATGGTGATATCTACGAGCGGTACTTC. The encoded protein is CASRGIDGDIYERYF.

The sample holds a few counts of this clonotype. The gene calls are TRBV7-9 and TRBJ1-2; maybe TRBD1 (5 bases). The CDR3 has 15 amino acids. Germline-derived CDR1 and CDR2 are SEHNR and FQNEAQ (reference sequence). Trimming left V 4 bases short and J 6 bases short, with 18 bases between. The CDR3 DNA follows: TGTGCCAGCAGCTCGAAGACGGGACTGTTGGATGGCTACACCTTC. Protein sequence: CASSSKTGLLDGYTF. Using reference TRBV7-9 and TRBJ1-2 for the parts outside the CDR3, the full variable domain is DTGVSQNPRHKITKRGQNVTFRCDPISEHNRLYWYRQTLGQGPEFLTYFQNEAQLEKSRLLSDRFSAERPKGSFSTLEIQRTEQGDSAMYLCASSSKTGLLDGYTFGSGTRLTVV.

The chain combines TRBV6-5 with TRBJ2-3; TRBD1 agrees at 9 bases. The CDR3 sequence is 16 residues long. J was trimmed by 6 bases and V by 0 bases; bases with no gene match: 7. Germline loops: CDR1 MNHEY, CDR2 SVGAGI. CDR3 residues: CASSYSGQGSLDTQYF. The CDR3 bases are TGTGCCAGCAGTTACTCAGGACAGGGGTCTTTGGATACGCAGTATTTT.

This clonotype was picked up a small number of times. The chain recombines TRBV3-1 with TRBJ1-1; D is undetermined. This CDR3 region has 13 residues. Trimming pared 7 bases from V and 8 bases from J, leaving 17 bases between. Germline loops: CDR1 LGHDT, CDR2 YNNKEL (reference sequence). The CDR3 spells CASKLGLKGEAFF. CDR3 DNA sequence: TGTGCCAGCAAACTAGGATTGAAGGGCGAAGCTTTCTTT.

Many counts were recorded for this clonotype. The CDR3 sequence: CSVKKTLGGETQYF. The CDR3 region has the DNA TGCAGCGTTAAGAAGACCCTAGGAGGAGAGACCCAGTACTTC. The V gene is TRBV29-1, the J gene TRBJ2-5, with a tentative D call TRBD2 (5 bases). V lost 5 bases and J lost 4, with 17 bases in between. The CDR3 is 14 residues long. The V gene's germline CDR1 is SQVTM and CDR2 ANQGSEA.

The CDR3 region is CASSFISSYNEQYF. The CDR3, as DNA: TGTGCCAGCAGTTTCATCAGCTCCTACAATGAGCAGTACTTC. The gene calls are TRBV12-3 or TRBV12-4 and TRBJ2-1; no definite D call. With the DNA end fitting TRBJ2-7 better, the J assignment may be wrong. This CDR3 contains 14 residues.

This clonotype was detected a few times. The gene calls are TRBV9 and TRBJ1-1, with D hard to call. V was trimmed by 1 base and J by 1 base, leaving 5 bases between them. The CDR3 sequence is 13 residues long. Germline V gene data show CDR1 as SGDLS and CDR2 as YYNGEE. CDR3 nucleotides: TGTGCCAGCAGCGTAAACAGGAACACTGAAGCTTTCTTT. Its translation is CASSVNRNTEAFF. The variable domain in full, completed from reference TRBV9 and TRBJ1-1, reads DSGVTQTPKHLITATGQRVTLRCSPRSGDLSVYWYQQSLDQGLQFLIQYYNGEERAKGNILERFSAQQFPDLHSELNLSSLELGDSALYFCASSVNRNTEAFFGQGTRLTVV.

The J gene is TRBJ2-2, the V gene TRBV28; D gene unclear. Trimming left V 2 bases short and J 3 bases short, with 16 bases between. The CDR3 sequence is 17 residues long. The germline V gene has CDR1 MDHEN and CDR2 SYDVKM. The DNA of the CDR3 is TGTGCCAGCAGTTTAGTGAGGCCCCGCTTTTACACCGGGGAGCTGTTTTTT. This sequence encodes CASSLVRPRFYTGELFF.

The CDR3 DNA is TGTGCCAGCAGCACACGAGGCAAATATAGCAATCAGCCCCAGCATTTT. This codes for CASSTRGKYSNQPQHF. The V call is TRBV21-1, the J call TRBJ1-5. TRBV21-1 is given as a pseudogene. This CDR3 spans 16 amino acids.

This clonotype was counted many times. The CDR3 sequence is CAISDEGQGSYEQYF. The CDR3 DNA reads as TGTGCCATCAGTGACGAAGGACAGGGATCCTACGAGCAGTACTTC. This rearrangement joins TRBV10-3 to TRBJ2-7; TRBD1 matches at 8 bases. Trimming removed 3 bases from V and 1 base from J; junction bases left unmatched: 5. Germline V lookup: CDR1 ENHRY, CDR2 SYGVKD. The CDR3 contains 15 residues.

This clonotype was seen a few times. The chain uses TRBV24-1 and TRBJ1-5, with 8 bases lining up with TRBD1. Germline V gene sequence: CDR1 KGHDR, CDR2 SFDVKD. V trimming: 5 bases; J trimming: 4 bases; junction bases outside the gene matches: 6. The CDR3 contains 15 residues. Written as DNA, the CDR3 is TGTGCCACCAGTGGACAGGGGCCCAATAATCAGCCCCAGCATTTT. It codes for CATSGQGPNNQPQHF.

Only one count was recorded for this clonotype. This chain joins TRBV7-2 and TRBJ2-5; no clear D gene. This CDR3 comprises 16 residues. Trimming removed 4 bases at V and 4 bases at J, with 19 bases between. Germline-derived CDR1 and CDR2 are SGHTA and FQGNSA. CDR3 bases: TGTGCCAGCAGCTCCCCTGGGCATCCGACAAGAGAGACCCAGTACTTC. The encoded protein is CASSSPGHPTRETQYF.

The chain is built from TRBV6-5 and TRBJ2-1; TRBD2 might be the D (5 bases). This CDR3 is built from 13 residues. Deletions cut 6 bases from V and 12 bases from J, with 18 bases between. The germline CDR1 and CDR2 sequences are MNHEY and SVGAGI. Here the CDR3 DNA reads TGTGCCAGCAGCTACATTTCTGGAGGAGCGCAGTTCTTC. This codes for CASSYISGGAQFF.

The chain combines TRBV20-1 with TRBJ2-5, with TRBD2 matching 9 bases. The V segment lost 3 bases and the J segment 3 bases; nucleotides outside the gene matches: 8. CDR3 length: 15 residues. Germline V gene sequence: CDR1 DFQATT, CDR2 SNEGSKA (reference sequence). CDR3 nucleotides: TGCAGTGCTAGGGACTTAGCGGGAGTGGAAGAGACCCAGTACTTC. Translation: CSARDLAGVEETQYF.

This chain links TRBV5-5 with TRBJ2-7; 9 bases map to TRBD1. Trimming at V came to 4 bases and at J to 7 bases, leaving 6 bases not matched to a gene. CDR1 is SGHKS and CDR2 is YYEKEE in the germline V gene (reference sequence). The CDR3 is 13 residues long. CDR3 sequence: CASSVGTGLEQYF. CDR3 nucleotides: TGTGCCAGCAGCGTGGGGACAGGGCTGGAGCAGTACTTC.

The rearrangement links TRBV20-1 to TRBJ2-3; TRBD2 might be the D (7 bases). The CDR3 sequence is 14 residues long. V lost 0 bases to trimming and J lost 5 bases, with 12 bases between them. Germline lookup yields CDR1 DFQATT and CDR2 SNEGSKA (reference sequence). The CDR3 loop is CSAREGGPGDTQYF. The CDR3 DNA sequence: TGCAGTGCTAGAGAGGGGGGGCCAGGAGATACGCAGTATTTT.

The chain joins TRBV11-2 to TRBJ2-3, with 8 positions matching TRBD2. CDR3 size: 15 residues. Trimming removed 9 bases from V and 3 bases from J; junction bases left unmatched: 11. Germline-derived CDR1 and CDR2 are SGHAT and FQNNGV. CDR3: CASRGLAGKTDTQYF. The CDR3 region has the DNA TGTGCCAGTAGAGGATTAGCGGGGAAGACAGATACGCAGTATTTT.